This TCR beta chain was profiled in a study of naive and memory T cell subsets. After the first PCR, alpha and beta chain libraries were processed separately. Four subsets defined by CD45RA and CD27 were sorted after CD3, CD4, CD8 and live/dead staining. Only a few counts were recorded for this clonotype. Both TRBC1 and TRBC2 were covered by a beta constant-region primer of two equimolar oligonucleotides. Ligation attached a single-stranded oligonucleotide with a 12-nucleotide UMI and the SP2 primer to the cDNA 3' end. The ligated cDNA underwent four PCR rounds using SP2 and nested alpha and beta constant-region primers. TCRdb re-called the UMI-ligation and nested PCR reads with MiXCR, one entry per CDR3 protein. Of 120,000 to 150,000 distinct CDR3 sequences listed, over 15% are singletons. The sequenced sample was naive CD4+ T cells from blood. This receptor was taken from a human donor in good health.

CDR3 region: CSAPLAGVVKETQYF. CDR3 DNA sequence: TGCAGTGCGCCGCTAGCGGGAGTCGTAAAAGAGACCCAGTACTTC. The chain is built from TRBV20-1 and TRBJ2-5, with 10 positions matching TRBD2. J lost 3 bases, V lost 6 bases, and 10 bases had no gene match. The CDR3 is made up of 15 amino acids. Germline CDR1 is DFQATT and CDR2 is SNEGSKA (reference sequence).